A single sample is the source of the 7 T cell receptor beta chains below, sequenced in a study of blood T cell repertoires in COVID-19. This table comes from immunoSEQ multiplex PCR, and its TCRdb copy is limited to in-frame clones, with some not included. The sample comprises tens of thousands of clones, 85% to 90% of which are singletons, and approximately 10% rests with the top ten. The sample taken for sequencing was peripheral blood. Receptors originate from an older man with active or convalescent COVID-19.

This clone was seen a single time. V and J are TRBV5-4 and TRBJ1-1; the D gene is possibly TRBD1 (5 bases). The CDR3 extends over 14 amino acids. Trimming took 4 bases from V and 0 from J, leaving 10 bases between them. The germline gives CDR1 SGHNT, CDR2 YYREEE (reference sequence). The CDR3 coding sequence is TGTGCCAGCAGCCCCCTGACAGTGAACACTGAAGCTTTCTTT. Amino acid sequence: CASSPLTVNTEAFF.

This sequence joins TRBV5-1 and TRBJ2-2; D is unclear. The ends were cut back, 2 bases at V and 1 base at J, with 9 bases in the middle. This CDR3 has 15 residues. Germline V gene lookup returns CDR1 SGHRS and CDR2 YFSETQ. The CDR3 DNA is TGCGCCAGCAGCTTCGAGCCTCGGAACACCGGGGAGCTGTTTTTT. Translated, it gives CASSFEPRNTGELFF.

The V gene is TRBV5-4, the J gene TRBJ1-6; TRBD1 is a possible D gene (6 bases). Trimming removed 4 bases at V and 7 bases at J, with 15 bases between. Looked up from germline, CDR1 is SGHNT and CDR2 is YYREEE (reference sequence). This CDR3 is built from 15 residues. The CDR3 nucleotides read TGTGCCAGCAGCCCGGGGACAACCGAGAATTCACCCCTCCACTTT. It codes for CASSPGTTENSPLHF.

V gene TRBV30 combines with J gene TRBJ2-3, with a possible D match to TRBD2 (5 bases). Trimming took off 0 bases at V and 5 bases at J, with 9 bases between the two ends. Per the germline V gene, CDR1 is GTSNPN and CDR2 is SVGIG (reference sequence). This CDR3 region has 13 residues. CDR3 in amino acids: CAWSVLGGDTQYF. The CDR3, as DNA: TGTGCCTGGAGTGTCCTAGGAGGAGATACGCAGTATTTT.

The gene calls are TRBV7-3 and TRBJ2-3; D might be TRBD2 (5 bases). Trimming removed 0 bases at V and 2 bases at J, with 9 bases between. CDR3 length: 15 amino acids. Germline V gene data show CDR1 as SGHTA and CDR2 as FQGTGA. Written as DNA, the CDR3 is TGTGCCAGCAGCTTAACTAGCGCTTACACAGATACGCAGTATTTT. Translation: CASSLTSAYTDTQYF.

This clone was counted between two and nine times. V usage is TRBV7-3 and J usage is TRBJ2-7; 7 bases fit TRBD2. The trim removed 0 bases at V and 2 bases at J, leaving 1 base unmatched. The CDR3 contains 14 residues. Germline V lookup: CDR1 SGHTA, CDR2 FQGTGA. The CDR3 DNA reads as TGTGCCAGCAGCTTAACGGGGGGGACCTACGAGCAGTACTTC. Amino acid sequence: CASSLTGGTYEQYF.

The V and J genes are TRBV24-1 and TRBJ2-1; perhaps TRBD1 as D (7 bases). Trimming stripped 1 base from V and 6 bases from J, with 15 bases between. Germline assignment: CDR1 KGHDR and CDR2 SFDVKD. The CDR3 has 16 residues. The CDR3 coding sequence is TGTGCCACCAGTGATTTTAAGGAGGGGGCCCGCAATGAGCAGTTCTTC. Its translation is CATSDFKEGARNEQFF.